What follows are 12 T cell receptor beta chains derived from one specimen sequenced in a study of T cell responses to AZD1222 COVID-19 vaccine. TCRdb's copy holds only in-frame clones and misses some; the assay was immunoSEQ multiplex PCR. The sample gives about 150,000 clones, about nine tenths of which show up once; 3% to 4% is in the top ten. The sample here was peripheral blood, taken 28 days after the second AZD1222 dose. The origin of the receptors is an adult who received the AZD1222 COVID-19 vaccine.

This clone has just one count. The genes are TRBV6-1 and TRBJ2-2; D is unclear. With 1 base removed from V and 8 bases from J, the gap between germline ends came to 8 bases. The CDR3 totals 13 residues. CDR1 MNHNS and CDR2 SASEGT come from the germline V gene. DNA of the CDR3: TGTGCCAGCAGTGAAGAATCCCAAGGGGAGCTGTTTTTT. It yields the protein CASSEESQGELFF.

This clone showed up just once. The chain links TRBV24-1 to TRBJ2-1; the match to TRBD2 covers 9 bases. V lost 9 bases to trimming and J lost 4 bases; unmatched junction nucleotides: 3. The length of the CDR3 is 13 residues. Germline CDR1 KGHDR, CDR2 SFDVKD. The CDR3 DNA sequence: TGTGCCACCCAGGGACTAGCTTACAATGAGCAGTTCTTC. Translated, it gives CATQGLAYNEQFF.

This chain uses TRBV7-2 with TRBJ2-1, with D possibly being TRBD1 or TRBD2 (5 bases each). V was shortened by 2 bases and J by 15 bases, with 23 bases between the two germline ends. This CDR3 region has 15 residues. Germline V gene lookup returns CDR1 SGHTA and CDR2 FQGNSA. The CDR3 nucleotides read TGTGCCAGCAGCTTAAGTCGGGGCCAAACAGGAGCAACGTTCTTC. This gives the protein CASSLSRGQTGATFF. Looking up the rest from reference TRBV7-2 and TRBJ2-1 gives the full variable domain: GAGVSQSPSNKVTEKGKDVELRCDPISGHTALYWYRQSLGQGLEFLIYFQGNSAPDKSGLPSDRFSAERTGGSVSTLTIQRTQQEDSAVYLCASSLSRGQTGATFFGPGTRLTVL.

The CDR3 is CAWNPYTGMNTEAFF. In DNA form, the CDR3 reads TGTGCCTGGAACCCATATACAGGCATGAACACTGAAGCTTTCTTT. The chain uses TRBV30 and TRBJ1-1, with D maybe TRBD1 (5 bases). This CDR3 region has 15 residues. Germline-derived CDR1 and CDR2 are GTSNPN and SVGIG (reference sequence). Trimming cost V 4 bases and J 0 bases, with 15 bases left between them.

DNA for the CDR3: TGTGCCAGCAGTAGGGCTAGCGGGGCTAATGAGCAGTTCTTC. This gives the protein CASSRASGANEQFF. The chain joins TRBV6-4 to TRBJ2-1, with 9 bases aligning to TRBD2. Germline CDR1 MRHNA, CDR2 SNTAGT. This CDR3 is built from 14 residues. Unmatched junction bases numbered 6, after V lost 5 bases and J lost 7 bases.

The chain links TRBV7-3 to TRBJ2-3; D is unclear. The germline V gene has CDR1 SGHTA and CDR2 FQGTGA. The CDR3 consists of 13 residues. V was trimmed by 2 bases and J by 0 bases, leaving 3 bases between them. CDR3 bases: TGTGCCAGCAGCTTAGGGAGCACAGATACGCAGTATTTT. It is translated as CASSLGSTDTQYF.

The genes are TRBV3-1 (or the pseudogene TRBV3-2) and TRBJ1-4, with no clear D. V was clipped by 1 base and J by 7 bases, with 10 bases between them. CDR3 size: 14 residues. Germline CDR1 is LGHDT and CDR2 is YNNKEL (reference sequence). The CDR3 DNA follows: TGTGCCAGCAGCCAAGGGCACCGAGGTGAAAAACTGTTTTTT. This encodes CASSQGHRGEKLFF.

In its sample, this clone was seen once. CDR3 nucleotides: TGTGCCAGCAGCTTACTTTCTAGCGGGGCCGATTCCTACAATGAGCAGTTCTTC. It codes for CASSLLSSGADSYNEQFF. The V gene is TRBV7-8, the J gene TRBJ2-1; 9 nucleotides align to TRBD2. V lost 2 bases, J lost 1 base, and 9 bases stayed unmatched. Germline V gene data show CDR1 as SGHVS and CDR2 as FQNEAQ. The CDR3 length is 18 residues.

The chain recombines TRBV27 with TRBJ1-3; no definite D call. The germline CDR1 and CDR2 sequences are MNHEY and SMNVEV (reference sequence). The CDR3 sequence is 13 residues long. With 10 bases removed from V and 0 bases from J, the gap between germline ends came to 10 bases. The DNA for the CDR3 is TGTGCCACCCGTATGTACTCTGGAAACACCATATATTTT. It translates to CATRMYSGNTIYF.

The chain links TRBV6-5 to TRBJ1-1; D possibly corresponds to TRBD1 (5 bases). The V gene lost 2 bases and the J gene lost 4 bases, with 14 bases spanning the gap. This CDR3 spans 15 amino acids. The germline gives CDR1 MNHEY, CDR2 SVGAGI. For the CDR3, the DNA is TGTGCCAGCAGTTACGTAGGAGGGACCCTCACTGAAGCTTTCTTT. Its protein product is CASSYVGGTLTEAFF.

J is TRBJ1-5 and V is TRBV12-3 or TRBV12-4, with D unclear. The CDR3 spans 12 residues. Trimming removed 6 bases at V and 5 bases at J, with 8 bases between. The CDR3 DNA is TGTGCCAGCAGATGGAGCGATCAGCCCCAGCATTTT. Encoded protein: CASRWSDQPQHF.

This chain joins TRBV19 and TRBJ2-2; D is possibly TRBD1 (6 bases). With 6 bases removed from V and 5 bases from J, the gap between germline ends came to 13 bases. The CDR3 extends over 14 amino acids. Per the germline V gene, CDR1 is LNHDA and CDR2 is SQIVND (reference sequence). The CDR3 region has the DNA TGTGCCAGTAGCTCGCCAGGGGAAACCGGGGAGCTGTTTTTT. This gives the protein CASSSPGETGELFF.